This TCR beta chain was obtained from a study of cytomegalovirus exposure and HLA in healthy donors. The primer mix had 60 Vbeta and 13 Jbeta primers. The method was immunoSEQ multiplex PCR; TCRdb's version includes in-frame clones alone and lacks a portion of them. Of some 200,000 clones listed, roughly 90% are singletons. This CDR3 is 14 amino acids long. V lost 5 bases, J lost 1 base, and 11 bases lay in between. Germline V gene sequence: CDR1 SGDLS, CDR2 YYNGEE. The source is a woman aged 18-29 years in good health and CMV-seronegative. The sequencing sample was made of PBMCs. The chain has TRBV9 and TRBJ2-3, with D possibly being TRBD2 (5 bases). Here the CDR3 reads CASSPLRGTDTQYF. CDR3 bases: TGTGCCAGCAGTCCCCTGAGGGGCACAGATACGCAGTATTTT.